The entry that follows covers one T cell receptor beta chain sequence. What it binds is not known. The junction differs from germline at one of its ends, possibly a read error. The data belong to a study of blood T cells in healthy people across ages. Study results and limitations: Per million T cells, TCR beta diversity dropped about linearly as age rose.

The CDR3 length is 16 residues. CDR1 DFQATT and CDR2 SNEGSKA come from the germline V gene (reference sequence). A sample-barcoded 5' primer and a J-beta primer mix were used in a second PCR of roughly 6 to 12 cycles. TCRdb fed the 5' RACE reads into MiXCR, producing one record per CDR3 protein. This sample yields hundreds of thousands of distinct CDR3 sequences, of which approximately 52% are seen a single time; approximately 13% belongs to the top ten. Donation came from healthy Caucasian individuals in Russia who were aged roughly 6 to 95. Sequenced: blood. V usage is TRBV20-1 and J usage is TRBJ1-5, with D unclear. The clonotype was recovered from a woman older than 75 in good health. The DNA for the CDR3 is TGCAGTGCTAGACGGCAGTCTGTAGAGGGTGGTCAGCCCCGGCATTTT. Protein: CSARRQSVEGGQPRHF.